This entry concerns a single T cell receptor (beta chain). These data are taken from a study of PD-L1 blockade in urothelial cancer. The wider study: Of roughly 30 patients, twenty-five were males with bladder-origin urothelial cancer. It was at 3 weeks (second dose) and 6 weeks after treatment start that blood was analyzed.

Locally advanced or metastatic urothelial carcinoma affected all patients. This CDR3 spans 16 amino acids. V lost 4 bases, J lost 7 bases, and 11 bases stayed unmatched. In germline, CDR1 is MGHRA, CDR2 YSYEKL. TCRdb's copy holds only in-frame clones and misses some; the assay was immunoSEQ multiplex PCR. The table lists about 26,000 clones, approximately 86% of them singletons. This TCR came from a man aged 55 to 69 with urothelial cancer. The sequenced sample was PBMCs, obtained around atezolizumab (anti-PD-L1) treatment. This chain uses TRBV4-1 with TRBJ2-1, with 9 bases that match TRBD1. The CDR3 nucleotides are TGCGCCAGCAGCCGGGAGACCGGGACAGGGTTGAATGAGCAGTTCTTC. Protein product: CASSRETGTGLNEQFF.